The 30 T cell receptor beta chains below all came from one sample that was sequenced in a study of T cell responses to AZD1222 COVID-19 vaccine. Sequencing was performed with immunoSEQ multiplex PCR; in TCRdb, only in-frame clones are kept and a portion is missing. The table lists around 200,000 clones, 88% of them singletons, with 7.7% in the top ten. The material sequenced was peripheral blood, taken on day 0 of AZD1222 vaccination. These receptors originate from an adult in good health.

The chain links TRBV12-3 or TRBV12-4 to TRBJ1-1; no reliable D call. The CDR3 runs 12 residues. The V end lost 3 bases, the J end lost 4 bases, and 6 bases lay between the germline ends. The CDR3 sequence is CASSFRFTEAFF. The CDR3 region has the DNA TGTGCCAGCAGTTTTAGGTTCACTGAAGCTTTCTTT.

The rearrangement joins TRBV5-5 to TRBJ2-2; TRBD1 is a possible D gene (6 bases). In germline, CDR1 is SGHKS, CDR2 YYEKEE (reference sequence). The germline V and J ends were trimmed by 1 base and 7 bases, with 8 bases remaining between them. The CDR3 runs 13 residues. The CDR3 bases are TGTGCCAGCAGCTTGAGGGGGAACGGGGAGCTGTTTTTT. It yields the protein CASSLRGNGELFF. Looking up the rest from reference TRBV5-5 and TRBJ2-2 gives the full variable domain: DAGVTQSPTHLIKTRGQQVTLRCSPISGHKSVSWYQQVLGQGPQFIFQYYEKEERGRGNFPDRFSARQFPNYSSELNVNALLLGDSALYLCASSLRGNGELFFGEGSRLTVL.

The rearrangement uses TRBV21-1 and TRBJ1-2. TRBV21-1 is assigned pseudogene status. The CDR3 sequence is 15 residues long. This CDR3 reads CASSATEGINYGYTF. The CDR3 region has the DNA TGTGCCAGCAGCGCCACGGAGGGGATTAACTATGGCTACACCTTC.

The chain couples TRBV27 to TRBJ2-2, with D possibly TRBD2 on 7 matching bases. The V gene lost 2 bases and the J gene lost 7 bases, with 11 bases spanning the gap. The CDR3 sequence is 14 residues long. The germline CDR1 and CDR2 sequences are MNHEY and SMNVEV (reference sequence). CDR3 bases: TGTGCCAGCAGTTTAGGGGGGGCCAACGGGGAGCTGTTTTTT. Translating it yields CASSLGGANGELFF.

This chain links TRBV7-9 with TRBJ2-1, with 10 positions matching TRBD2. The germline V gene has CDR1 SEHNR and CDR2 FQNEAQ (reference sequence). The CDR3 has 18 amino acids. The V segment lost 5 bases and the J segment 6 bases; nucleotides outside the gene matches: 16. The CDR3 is CASSTTNPLAGVSNEQFF. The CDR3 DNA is TGTGCCAGCAGCACTACGAATCCTCTAGCGGGGGTTTCCAATGAGCAGTTCTTC.

CDR3 sequence (DNA): TGTGCCACCAGCAGAGACCGGGTCTCCAATCAGCCCCAGCATTTT. Translating gives CATSRDRVSNQPQHF. The rearrangement uses TRBV15 and TRBJ1-5; unclear D gene. The CDR3 covers 15 residues. CDR1 and CDR2 (germline): LNHNV, YYDKDF (reference sequence). Trimming shortened V by 0 bases and J by 3 bases, and 9 bases separated the two germline ends.

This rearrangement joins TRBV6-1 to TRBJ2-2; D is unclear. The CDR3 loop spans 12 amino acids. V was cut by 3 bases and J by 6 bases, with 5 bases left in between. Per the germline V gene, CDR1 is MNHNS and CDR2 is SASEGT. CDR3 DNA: TGTGCCAGCAGTGATTTCCCCGGGGAGCTGTTTTTT. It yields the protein CASSDFPGELFF.

This CDR3 reads CASSGFPGQGNNEQFF. The CDR3 nucleotides read TGTGCCAGCAGTGGATTCCCGGGACAGGGTAACAATGAGCAGTTCTTC. The chain employs TRBV2 and TRBJ2-1, with TRBD1 matching 9 bases. Germline CDR1 is SNHLY and CDR2 is FYNNEI. The CDR3 spans 16 residues. The V segment lost 4 bases and the J segment 5 bases; nucleotides outside the gene matches: 9.

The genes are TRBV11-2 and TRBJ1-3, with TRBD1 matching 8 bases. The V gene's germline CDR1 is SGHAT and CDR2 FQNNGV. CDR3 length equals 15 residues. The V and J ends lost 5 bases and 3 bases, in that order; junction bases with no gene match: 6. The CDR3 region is CASSPDRVYGNTIYF. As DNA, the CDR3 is TGTGCCAGCAGCCCGGACAGGGTGTATGGAAACACCATATATTTT.

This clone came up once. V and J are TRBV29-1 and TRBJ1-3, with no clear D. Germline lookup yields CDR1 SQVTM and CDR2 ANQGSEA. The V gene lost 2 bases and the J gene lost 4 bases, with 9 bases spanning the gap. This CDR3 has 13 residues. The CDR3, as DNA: TGCAGCGTTGAACAAGGGAACGGAAACACCATATATTTT. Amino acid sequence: CSVEQGNGNTIYF.

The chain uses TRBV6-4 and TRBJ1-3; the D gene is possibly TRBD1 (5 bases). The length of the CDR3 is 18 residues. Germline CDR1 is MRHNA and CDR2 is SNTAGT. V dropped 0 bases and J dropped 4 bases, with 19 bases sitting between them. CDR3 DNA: TGTGCCAGCAGTGACTCAAGGAGGGGAAGAGTTGTAGGAAACACCATATATTTT. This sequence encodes CASSDSRRGRVVGNTIYF.

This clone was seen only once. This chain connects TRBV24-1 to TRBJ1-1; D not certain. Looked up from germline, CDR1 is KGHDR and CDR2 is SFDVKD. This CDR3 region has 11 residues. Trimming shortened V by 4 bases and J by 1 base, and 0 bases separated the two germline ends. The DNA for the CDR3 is TGTGCCACCAGTGAGAACACTGAAGCTTTCTTT. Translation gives CATSENTEAFF.

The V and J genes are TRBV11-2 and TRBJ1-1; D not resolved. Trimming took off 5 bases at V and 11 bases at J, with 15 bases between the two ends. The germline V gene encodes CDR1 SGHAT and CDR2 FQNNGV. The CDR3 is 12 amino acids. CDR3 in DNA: TGTGCCAGCAGCGACCAAAGGACCAAGGCTTTCTTT. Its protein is CASSDQRTKAFF.

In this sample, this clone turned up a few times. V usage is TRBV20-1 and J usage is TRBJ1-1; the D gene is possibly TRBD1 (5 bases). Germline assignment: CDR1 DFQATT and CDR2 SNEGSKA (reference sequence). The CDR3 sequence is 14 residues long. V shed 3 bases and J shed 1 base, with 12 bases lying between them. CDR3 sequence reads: CSASQTGGNTEAFF. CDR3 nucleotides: TGCAGTGCTAGTCAAACTGGGGGGAACACTGAAGCTTTCTTT.

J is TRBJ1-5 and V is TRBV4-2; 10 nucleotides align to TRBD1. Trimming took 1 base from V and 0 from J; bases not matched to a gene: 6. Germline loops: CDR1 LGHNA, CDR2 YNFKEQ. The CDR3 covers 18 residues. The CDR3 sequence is CASSQAGTGANSNQPQHF. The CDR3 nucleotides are TGTGCCAGCAGCCAAGCCGGGACAGGGGCGAATAGCAATCAGCCCCAGCATTTT.

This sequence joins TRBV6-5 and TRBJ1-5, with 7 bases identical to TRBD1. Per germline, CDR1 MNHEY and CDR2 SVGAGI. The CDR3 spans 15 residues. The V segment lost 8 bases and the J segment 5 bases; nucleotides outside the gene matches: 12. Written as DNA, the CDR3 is TGTGCCAGCCGAGGTGCAGGGGGTCTCGATCAGCCCCAGCATTTT. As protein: CASRGAGGLDQPQHF.

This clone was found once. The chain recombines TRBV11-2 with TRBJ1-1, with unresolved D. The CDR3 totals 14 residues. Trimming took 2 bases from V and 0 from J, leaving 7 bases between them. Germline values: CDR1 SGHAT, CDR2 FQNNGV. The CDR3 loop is CASSLSPMNTEAFF. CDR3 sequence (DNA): TGTGCCAGCAGCTTATCCCCGATGAACACTGAAGCTTTCTTT.

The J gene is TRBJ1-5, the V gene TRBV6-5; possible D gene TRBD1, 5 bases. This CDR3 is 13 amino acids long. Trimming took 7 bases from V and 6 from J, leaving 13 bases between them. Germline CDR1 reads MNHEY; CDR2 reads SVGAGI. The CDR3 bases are TGTGCCAGCACCTCCACCAGGGTTCAGCCCCAGCATTTT. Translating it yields CASTSTRVQPQHF.

CDR3 in DNA: TGCGCCAGCAGCCTGGGTGGGACAGAAAACACCATATATTTT. Residues: CASSLGGTENTIYF. This chain connects TRBV5-1 to TRBJ1-3; 7 nucleotides align to TRBD1. V lost 4 bases, J lost 6 bases, and 7 bases stayed unmatched. The germline CDR1 and CDR2 sequences are SGHRS and YFSETQ. There are 14 residues in the CDR3.

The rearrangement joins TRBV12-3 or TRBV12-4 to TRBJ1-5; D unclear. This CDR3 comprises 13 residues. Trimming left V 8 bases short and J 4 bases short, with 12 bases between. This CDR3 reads CASHSGRNQPQHF. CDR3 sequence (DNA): TGTGCCAGCCACTCGGGCCGGAATCAGCCCCAGCATTTT.

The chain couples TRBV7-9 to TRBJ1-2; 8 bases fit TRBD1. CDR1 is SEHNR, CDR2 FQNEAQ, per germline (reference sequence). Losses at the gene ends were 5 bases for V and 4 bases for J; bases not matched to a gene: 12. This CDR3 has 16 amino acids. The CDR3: CASSAGQGSPLYGYTF. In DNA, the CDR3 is TGTGCCAGCAGCGCAGGACAGGGCAGTCCCCTCTATGGCTACACCTTC.

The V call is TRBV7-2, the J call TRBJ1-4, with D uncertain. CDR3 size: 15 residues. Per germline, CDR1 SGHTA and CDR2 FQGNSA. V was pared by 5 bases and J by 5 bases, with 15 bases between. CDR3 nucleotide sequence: TGTGCCAGCAGCCTGGAGGACGCGCCAAATGAAAAACTGTTTTTT. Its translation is CASSLEDAPNEKLFF.

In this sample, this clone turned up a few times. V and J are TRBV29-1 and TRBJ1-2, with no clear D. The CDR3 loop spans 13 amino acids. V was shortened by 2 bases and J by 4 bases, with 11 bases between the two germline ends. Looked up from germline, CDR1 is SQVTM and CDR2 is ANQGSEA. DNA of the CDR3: TGCAGCGTTGAACCCTCGGATCGCTATGGCTACACCTTC. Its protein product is CSVEPSDRYGYTF.

The CDR3, as DNA: TGCAGCGGGCTTGCCCCCGGGGGAGGGATGCAAAAACTGTTTTTT. This codes for CSGLAPGGGMQKLFF. This chain links TRBV29-1 with TRBJ1-4, with D perhaps TRBD1 (5 bases). The CDR3 consists of 15 residues. With 7 bases removed from V and 9 bases from J, the gap between germline ends came to 24 bases. Germline V gene sequence: CDR1 SQVTM, CDR2 ANQGSEA.

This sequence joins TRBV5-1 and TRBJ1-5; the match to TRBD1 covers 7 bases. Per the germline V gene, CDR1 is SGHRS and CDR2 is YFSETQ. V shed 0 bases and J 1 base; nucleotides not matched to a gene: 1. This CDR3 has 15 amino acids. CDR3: CASSLDRGSNQPQHF. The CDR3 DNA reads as TGCGCCAGCAGCTTGGACAGGGGAAGCAATCAGCCCCAGCATTTT.

CDR3 bases: TGTGCCAGCAGGTCAAGCGGGGGCGCCAGTCCGACCCAGTACTTC. Its protein is CASRSSGGASPTQYF. This chain joins TRBV6-5 and TRBJ2-5; the match to TRBD2 covers 8 bases. CDR3 length: 15 amino acids. Germline V gene lookup returns CDR1 MNHEY and CDR2 SVGAGI. V gave up 6 bases and J gave up 7 bases; unmatched junction bases: 13.

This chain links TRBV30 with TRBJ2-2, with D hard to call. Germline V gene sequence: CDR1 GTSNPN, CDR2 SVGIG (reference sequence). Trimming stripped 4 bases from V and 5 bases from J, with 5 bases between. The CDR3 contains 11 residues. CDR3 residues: CAWTGTGELFF. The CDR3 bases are TGTGCCTGGACCGGAACCGGGGAGCTGTTTTTT.

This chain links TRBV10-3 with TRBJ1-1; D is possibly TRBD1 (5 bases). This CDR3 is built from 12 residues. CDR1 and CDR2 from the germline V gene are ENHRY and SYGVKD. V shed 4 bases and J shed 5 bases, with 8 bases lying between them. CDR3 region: CAISGRATEAFF. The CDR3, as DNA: TGTGCCATCAGTGGCAGGGCGACTGAAGCTTTCTTT.

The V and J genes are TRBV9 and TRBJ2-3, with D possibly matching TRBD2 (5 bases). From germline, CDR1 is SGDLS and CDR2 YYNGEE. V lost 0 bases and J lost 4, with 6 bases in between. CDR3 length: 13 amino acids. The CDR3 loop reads CASSVVGADTQYF. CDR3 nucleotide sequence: TGTGCCAGCAGCGTAGTCGGGGCAGATACGCAGTATTTT.

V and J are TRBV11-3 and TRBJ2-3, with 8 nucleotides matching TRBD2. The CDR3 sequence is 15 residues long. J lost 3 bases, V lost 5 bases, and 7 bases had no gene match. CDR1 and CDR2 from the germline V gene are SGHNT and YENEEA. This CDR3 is CASSPGGAVTDTQYF. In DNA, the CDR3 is TGTGCCAGCAGCCCCGGGGGGGCGGTGACAGATACGCAGTATTTT.